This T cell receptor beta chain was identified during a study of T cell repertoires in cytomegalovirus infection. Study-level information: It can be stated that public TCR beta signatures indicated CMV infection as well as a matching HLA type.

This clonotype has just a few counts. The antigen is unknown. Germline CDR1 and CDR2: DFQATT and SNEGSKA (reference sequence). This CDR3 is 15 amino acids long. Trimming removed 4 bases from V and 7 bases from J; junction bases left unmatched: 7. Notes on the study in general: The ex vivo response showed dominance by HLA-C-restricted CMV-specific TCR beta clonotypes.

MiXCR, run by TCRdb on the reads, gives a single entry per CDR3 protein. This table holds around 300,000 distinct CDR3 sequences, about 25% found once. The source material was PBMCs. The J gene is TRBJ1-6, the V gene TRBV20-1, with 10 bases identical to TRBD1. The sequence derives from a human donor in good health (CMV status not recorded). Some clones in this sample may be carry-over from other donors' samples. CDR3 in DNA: TGCAGTGCTAAATCAGCGACAGGGGGCAATTCACCCCTCCACTTT. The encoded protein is CSAKSATGGNSPLHF.